This TCR beta chain was recorded in a study of OX40 agonist ivuxolimab in advanced cancers. Trimming removed 4 bases from V and 4 bases from J; junction bases left unmatched: 7. This CDR3 region has 16 residues. Per germline, CDR1 SGHDN and CDR2 FVKESK. Generated by immunoSEQ multiplex PCR, the TCRdb table keeps only in-frame clones and is missing some. The sample contains under 40,000 clones, about nine tenths of which appear only once. About this clone: Its matching antigen is unknown.

Points from the study as a whole: Among T cells, CD8+ cells averaged more expanded clones than CD4+ cells.

The sequence derives from an adult with an advanced solid tumor such as melanoma, head and neck, liver or kidney cancer. This specimen consisted of CD4+ or CD8+ T cells sorted from blood, obtained in a trial of the OX40 agonist ivuxolimab. The rearrangement links TRBV14 to TRBJ2-1; 10 nucleotides agree with TRBD2. The CDR3, as DNA: TGTGCCAGCAGCCGGACGGGACTAGCGCGTTACAATGAGCAGTTCTTC. Translated: CASSRTGLARYNEQFF.